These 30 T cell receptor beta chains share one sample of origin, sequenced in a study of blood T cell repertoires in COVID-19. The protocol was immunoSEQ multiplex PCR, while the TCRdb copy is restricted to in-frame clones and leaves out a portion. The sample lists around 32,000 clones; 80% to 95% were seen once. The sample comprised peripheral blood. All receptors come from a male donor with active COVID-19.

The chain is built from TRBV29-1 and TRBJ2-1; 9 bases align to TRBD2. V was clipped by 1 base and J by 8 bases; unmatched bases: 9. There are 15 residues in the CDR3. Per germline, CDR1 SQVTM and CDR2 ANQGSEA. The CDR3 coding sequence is TGCAGCGTTGAAGTGGGCGGGGGGGCCATCGATGAGCAGTTCTTC. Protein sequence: CSVEVGGGAIDEQFF.

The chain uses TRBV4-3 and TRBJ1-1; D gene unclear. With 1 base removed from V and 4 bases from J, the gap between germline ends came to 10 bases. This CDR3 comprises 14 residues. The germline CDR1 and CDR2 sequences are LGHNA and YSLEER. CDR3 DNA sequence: TGCGCCAGCAGCCAAGGTTTCCCGGGCACTGAAGCTTTCTTT. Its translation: CASSQGFPGTEAFF.

This chain's CDR3 is CASSRRDADYEQYF. In nucleotides, the CDR3 is TGTGCCAGCTCACGGAGGGATGCCGACTACGAGCAGTACTTC. The chain is built from TRBV18 and TRBJ2-7, with a tentative D call TRBD2 (6 bases). V was pared by 4 bases and J by 3 bases, with 13 bases between. The CDR3 spans 14 residues. Germline lookup yields CDR1 KGHSH and CDR2 LQKENI. The variable domain in full, completed from reference TRBV18 and TRBJ2-7, reads NAGVMQNPRHLVRRRGQEARLRCSPMKGHSHVYWYRQLPEEGLKFMVYLQKENIIDESGMPKERFSAEFPKEGPSILRIQQVVRGDSAAYFCASSRRDADYEQYFGPGTRLTVT.

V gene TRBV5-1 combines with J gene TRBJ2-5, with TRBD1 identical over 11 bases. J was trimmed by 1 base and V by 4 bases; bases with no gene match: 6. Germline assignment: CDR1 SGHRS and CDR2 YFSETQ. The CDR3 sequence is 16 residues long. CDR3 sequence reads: CASSRTGTGGQETQYF. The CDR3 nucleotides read TGCGCCAGCAGCAGAACCGGGACAGGGGGCCAAGAGACCCAGTACTTC.

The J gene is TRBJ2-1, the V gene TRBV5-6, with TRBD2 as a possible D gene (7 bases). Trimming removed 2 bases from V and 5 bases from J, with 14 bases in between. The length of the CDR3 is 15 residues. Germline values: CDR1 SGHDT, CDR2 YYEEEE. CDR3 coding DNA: TGTGCCAGCAGCTTATCCGGGGGGCCAGACAATGAGCAGTTCTTC. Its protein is CASSLSGGPDNEQFF.

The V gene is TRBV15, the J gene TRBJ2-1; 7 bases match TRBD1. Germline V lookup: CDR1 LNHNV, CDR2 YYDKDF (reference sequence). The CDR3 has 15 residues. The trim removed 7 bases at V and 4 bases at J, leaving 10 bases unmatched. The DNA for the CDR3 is TGTGCCACCAAGACCAACAGGGGTACTTACAATGAGCAGTTCTTC. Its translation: CATKTNRGTYNEQFF.

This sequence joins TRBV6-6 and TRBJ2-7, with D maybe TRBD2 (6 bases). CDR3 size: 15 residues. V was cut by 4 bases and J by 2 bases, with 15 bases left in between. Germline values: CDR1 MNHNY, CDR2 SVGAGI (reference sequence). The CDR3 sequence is CASSSPGTAAYEQYF. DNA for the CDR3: TGTGCCAGCAGTTCCCCCGGGACTGCAGCCTACGAGCAGTACTTC.

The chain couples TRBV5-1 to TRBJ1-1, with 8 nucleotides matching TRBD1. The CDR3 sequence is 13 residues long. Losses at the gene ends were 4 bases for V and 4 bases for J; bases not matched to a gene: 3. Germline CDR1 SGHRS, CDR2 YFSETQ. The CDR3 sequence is CASSVQGGTEAFF. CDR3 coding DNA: TGCGCCAGCAGCGTACAGGGGGGCACTGAAGCTTTCTTT.

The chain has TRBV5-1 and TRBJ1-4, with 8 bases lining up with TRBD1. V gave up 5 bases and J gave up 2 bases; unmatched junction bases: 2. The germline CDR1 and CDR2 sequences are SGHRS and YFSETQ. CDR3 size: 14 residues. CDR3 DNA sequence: TGCGCCAGCAGTCGACAGGGGACTAATGAAAAACTGTTTTTT. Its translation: CASSRQGTNEKLFF. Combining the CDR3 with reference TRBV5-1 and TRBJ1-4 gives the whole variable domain KAGVTQTPRYLIKTRGQQVTLSCSPISGHRSVSWYQQTPGQGLQFLFEYFSETQRNKGNFPGRFSGRQFSNSRSEMNVSTLELGDSALYLCASSRQGTNEKLFFGSGTQLSVL.

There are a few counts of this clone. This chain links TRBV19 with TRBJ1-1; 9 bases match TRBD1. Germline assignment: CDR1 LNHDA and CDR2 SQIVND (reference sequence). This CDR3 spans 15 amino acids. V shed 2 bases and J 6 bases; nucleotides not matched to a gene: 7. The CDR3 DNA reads TGTGCCAGTAGTATACGACCGGGACAGGGATCTGAAGCTTTCTTT. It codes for CASSIRPGQGSEAFF. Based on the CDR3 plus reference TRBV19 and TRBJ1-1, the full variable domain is DGGITQSPKYLFRKEGQNVTLSCEQNLNHDAMYWYRQDPGQGLRLIYYSQIVNDFQKGDIAEGYSVSREKKESFPLTVTSAQKNPTAFYLCASSIRPGQGSEAFFGQGTRLTVV.

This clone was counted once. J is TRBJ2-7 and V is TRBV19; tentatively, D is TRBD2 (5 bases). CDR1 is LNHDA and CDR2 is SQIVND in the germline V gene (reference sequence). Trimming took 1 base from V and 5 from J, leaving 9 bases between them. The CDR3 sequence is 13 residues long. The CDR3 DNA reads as TGTGCCAGTAGTATAGTCCGGGGAGACGAGCAGTACTTC. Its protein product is CASSIVRGDEQYF.

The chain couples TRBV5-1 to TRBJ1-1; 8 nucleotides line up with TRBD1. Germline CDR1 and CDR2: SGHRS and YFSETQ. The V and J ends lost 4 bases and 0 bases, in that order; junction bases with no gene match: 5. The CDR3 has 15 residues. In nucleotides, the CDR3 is TGCGCCAGCAGCGGCCCGGGACAGGTGAACACTGAAGCTTTCTTT. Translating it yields CASSGPGQVNTEAFF.

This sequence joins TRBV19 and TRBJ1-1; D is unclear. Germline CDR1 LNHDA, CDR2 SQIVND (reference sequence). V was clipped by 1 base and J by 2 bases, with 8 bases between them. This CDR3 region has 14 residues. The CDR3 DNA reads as TGTGCCAGTAGTATAGGGGCAGTAAACACTGAAGCTTTCTTT. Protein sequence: CASSIGAVNTEAFF.

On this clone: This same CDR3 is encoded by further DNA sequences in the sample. The CDR3 DNA sequence: TGTGCCAGCTCACCAGGGGCTGACTATGGCTACACCTTC. Its translation is CASSPGADYGYTF. The V and J genes are TRBV18 and TRBJ1-2; perhaps TRBD1 as D (5 bases). Trimming shortened V by 2 bases and J by 3 bases, and 7 bases separated the two germline ends. Germline lookup yields CDR1 KGHSH and CDR2 LQKENI. CDR3 length equals 13 residues. The full variable domain, rest sourced from reference TRBV18 and TRBJ1-2, is NAGVMQNPRHLVRRRGQEARLRCSPMKGHSHVYWYRQLPEEGLKFMVYLQKENIIDESGMPKERFSAEFPKEGPSILRIQQVVRGDSAAYFCASSPGADYGYTFGSGTRLTVV.

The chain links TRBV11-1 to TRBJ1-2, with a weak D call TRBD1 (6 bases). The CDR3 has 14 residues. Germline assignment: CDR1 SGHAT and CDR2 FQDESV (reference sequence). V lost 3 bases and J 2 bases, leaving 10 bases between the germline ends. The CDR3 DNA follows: TGTGCCAGCAGCTTCTCTGGACAGAACTATGGCTACACCTTC. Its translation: CASSFSGQNYGYTF.

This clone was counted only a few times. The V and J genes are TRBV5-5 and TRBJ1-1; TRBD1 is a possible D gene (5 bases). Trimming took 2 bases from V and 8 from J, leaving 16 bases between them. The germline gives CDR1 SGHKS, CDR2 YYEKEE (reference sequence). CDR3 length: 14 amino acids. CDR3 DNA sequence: TGTGCCAGCAGCTTCCTATCCAGGGTTCCCGAAGCTTTCTTT. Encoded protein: CASSFLSRVPEAFF.

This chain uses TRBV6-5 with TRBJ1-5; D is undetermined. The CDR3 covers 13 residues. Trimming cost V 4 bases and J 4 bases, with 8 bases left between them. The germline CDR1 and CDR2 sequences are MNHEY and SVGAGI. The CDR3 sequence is CASSLRTNQPQHF. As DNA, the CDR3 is TGTGCCAGCAGTTTAAGAACAAATCAGCCCCAGCATTTT.

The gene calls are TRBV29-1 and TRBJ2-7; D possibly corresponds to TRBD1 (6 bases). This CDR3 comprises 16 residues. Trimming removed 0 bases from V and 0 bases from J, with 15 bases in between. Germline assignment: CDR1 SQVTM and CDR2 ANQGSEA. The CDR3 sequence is CSVEDAVGQRSYEQYF. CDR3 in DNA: TGCAGCGTTGAAGATGCGGTCGGACAGCGCTCCTACGAGCAGTACTTC.

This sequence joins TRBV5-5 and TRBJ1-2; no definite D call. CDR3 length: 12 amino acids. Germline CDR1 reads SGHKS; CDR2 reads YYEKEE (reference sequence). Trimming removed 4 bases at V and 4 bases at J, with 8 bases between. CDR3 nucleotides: TGTGCCAGCAGCACCCCAGGCTATGGCTACACCTTC. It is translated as CASSTPGYGYTF.

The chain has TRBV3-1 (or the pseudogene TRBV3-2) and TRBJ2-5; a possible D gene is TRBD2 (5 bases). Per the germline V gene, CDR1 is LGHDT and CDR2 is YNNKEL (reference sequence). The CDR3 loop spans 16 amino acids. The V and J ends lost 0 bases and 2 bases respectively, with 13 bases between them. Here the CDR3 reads CASSQEKGRGQETQYF. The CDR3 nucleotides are TGTGCCAGCAGCCAAGAGAAGGGAAGAGGGCAAGAGACCCAGTACTTC.

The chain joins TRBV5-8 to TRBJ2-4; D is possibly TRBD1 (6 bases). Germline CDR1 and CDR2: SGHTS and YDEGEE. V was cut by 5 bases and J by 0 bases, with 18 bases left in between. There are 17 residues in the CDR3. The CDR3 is CASSNNQGQLAKNIQYF. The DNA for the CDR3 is TGTGCCAGCAGTAATAATCAGGGACAACTAGCCAAAAACATTCAGTACTTC. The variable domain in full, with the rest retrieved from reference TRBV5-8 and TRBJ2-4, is EAGVTQSPTHLIKTRGQQATLRCSPISGHTSVYWYQQALGLGLQFLLWYDEGEERNRGNFPPRFSGRQFPNYSSELNVNALELEDSALYLCASSNNQGQLAKNIQYFGAGTRLSVL.

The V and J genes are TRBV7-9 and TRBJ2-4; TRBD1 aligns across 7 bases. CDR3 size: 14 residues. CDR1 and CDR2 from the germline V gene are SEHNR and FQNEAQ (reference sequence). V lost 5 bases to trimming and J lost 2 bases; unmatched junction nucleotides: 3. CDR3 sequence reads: CASSQQGSKNIQYF. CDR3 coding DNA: TGTGCCAGCAGCCAACAGGGGTCCAAAAACATTCAGTACTTC.

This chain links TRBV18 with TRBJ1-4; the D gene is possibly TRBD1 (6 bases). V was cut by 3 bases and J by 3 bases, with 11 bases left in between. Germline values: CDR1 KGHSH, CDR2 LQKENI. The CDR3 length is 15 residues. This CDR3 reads CASSPVQGPNEKLFF. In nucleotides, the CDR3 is TGTGCCAGCTCACCCGTACAGGGCCCTAATGAAAAACTGTTTTTT.

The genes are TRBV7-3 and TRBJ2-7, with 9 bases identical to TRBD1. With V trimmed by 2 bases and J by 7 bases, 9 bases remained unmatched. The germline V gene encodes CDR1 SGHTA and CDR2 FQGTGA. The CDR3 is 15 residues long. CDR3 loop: CASSLVGDRADEQYF. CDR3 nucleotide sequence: TGTGCCAGCAGCTTAGTCGGGGACAGGGCTGATGAGCAGTACTTC.

The DNA of the CDR3 is TGTGCTAGTGGTTTCAGGGGGCAGGCTAATGAAAAACTGTTTTTT. Amino acids: CASGFRGQANEKLFF. This chain uses TRBV12-5 with TRBJ1-4; 8 bases are shared with TRBD1. With 3 bases clipped from V and 3 bases from J, the junction kept 3 bases outside the gene matches. Per the germline V gene, CDR1 is LGHNT and CDR2 is FRNRAP. The CDR3 consists of 15 residues. Full variable domain (rest looked up from reference TRBV12-5 and TRBJ1-4): DARVTQTPRHKVTEMGQEVTMRCQPILGHNTVFWYRQTMMQGLELLAYFRNRAPLDDSGMPKDRFSAEMPDATLATLKIQPSEPRDSAVYFCASGFRGQANEKLFFGSGTQLSVL.

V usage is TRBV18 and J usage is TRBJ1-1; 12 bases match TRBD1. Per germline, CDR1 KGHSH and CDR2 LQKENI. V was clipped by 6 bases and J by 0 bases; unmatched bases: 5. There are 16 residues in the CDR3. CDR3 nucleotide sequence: TGTGCCAGCTCCCTCGGGACAGGGGGCCTGAACACTGAAGCTTTCTTT. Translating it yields CASSLGTGGLNTEAFF.

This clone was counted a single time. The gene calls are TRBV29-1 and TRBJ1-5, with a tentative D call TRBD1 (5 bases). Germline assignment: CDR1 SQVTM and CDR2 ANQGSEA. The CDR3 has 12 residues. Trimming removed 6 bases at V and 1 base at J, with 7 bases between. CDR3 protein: CSVGGSNQPQHF. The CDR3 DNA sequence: TGCAGCGTGGGGGGAAGCAATCAGCCCCAGCATTTT.

The CDR3 reads CASSPPWGENTEAFF. The CDR3 coding sequence is TGTGCCAGCTCACCACCTTGGGGCGAGAACACTGAAGCTTTCTTT. The chain recombines TRBV18 with TRBJ1-1, with a tentative D call TRBD1 (5 bases). V was pared by 0 bases and J by 1 base, with 9 bases between. Germline V gene lookup returns CDR1 KGHSH and CDR2 LQKENI. The CDR3 has 15 amino acids.

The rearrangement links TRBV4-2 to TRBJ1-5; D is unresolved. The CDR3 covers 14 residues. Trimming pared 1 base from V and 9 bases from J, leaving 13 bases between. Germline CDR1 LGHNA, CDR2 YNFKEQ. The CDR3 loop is CASSQAAAGWPQHF. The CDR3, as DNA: TGTGCCAGCAGCCAAGCTGCTGCGGGCTGGCCCCAGCATTTT.

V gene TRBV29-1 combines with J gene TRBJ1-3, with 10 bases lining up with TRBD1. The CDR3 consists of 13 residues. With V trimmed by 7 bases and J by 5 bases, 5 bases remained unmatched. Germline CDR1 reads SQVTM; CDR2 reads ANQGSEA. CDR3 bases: TGCAGCGGCAAGACAGGGGGCAGAAACACCATATATTTT. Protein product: CSGKTGGRNTIYF.